Shown below are 13 T cell receptor beta chains from a single sample sequenced in a study of response to subunit inactivated influenza vaccine. Using its own MiXCR run on the RT-PCR reads, TCRdb lists one record per CDR3 protein. The sample carries 540,000 or so distinct CDR3 sequences, 10% to 15% recorded once. Material: PBMCs from blood, obtained more than 35 days after vaccination. The receptors here all came from a man aged 45-65 years who received an inactivated influenza vaccine.

This clonotype turned up a few times. This rearrangement joins TRBV4-1 to TRBJ2-5, with 11 bases aligning to TRBD2. Germline lookup yields CDR1 MGHRA and CDR2 YSYEKL. With V trimmed by 7 bases and J by 4 bases, 5 bases remained unmatched. The CDR3 contains 14 residues. The CDR3 is CASKAGTSGETQYF. The DNA for the CDR3 is TGCGCCAGCAAAGCTGGGACTAGCGGAGAGACCCAGTACTTC.

There are a few counts of this clonotype. This chain connects TRBV28 to TRBJ2-7; 9 bases align to TRBD1. Trimming cost V 6 bases and J 0 bases; bases outside gene matches: 9. This CDR3 has 16 residues. The germline V gene encodes CDR1 MDHEN and CDR2 SYDVKM. The DNA of the CDR3 is TGTGCCAGCAGCAGAAGTCGGACAGGGGTCTCCTACGAGCAGTACTTC. Amino acids: CASSRSRTGVSYEQYF.

The table lists this clonotype with a few counts. V usage is TRBV7-9 and J usage is TRBJ2-5, with TRBD2 matching 11 bases. V trimming: 4 bases; J trimming: 2 bases; junction bases outside the gene matches: 3. In germline, CDR1 is SEHNR, CDR2 FQNEAQ (reference sequence). The CDR3 has 15 amino acids. CDR3 in amino acids: CASSWGLAEQETQYF. Written as DNA, the CDR3 is TGTGCCAGCAGCTGGGGACTAGCGGAGCAAGAGACCCAGTACTTC.

This chain joins TRBV2 and TRBJ2-6; possible D gene TRBD2, 5 bases. The CDR3 is 16 amino acids. Germline V gene lookup returns CDR1 SNHLY and CDR2 FYNNEI. The ends were cut back, 3 bases at V and 0 bases at J, with 9 bases in the middle. DNA of the CDR3: TGTGCCAGCAGTGACGGGAAGTTCTCTGGGGCCAACGTCCTGACTTTC. It is translated as CASSDGKFSGANVLTF.

This clonotype occurred many times. The chain uses TRBV9 and TRBJ2-1; 14 bases align to TRBD2. Losses at the gene ends were 0 bases for V and 6 bases for J; bases not matched to a gene: 5. There are 17 residues in the CDR3. CDR1 and CDR2 (germline): SGDLS, YYNGEE. CDR3 DNA: TGTGCCAGCAGCGTAGGGACTAGCGGGGGGAATAGCAATGAGCAGTTCTTC. Its translation is CASSVGTSGGNSNEQFF.

V gene TRBV5-1 combines with J gene TRBJ2-7; 8 bases line up with TRBD2. The CDR3 contains 14 residues. The V gene's germline CDR1 is SGHRS and CDR2 YFSETQ. The V and J ends lost 8 bases and 1 base, in that order; junction bases with no gene match: 8. The CDR3 nucleotides are TGCGCCAGGTTGGGCGGGGGGCCGTCCTACGAGCAGTACTTC. This gives the protein CARLGGGPSYEQYF. Supplemented by reference TRBV5-1 and TRBJ2-7, the full variable domain reads KAGVTQTPRYLIKTRGQQVTLSCSPISGHRSVSWYQQTPGQGLQFLFEYFSETQRNKGNFPGRFSGRQFSNSRSEMNVSTLELGDSALYLCARLGGGPSYEQYFGPGTRLTVT.

This chain links TRBV2 with TRBJ2-1, with 9 bases identical to TRBD1. Trimming at V came to 3 bases and at J to 3 bases, leaving 3 bases not matched to a gene. From germline, CDR1 is SNHLY and CDR2 FYNNEI. This CDR3 has 15 residues. This CDR3 is CASSETGGNYNEQFF. The CDR3 DNA is TGTGCCAGCAGTGAGACAGGGGGTAACTACAATGAGCAGTTCTTC.

In this sample, this clonotype turned up a few times. The chain recombines TRBV20-1 with TRBJ2-3; 8 bases fit TRBD2. From germline, CDR1 is DFQATT and CDR2 SNEGSKA (reference sequence). This CDR3 contains 13 residues. CDR3 residues: CTGIAGSTDTQYF. In DNA form, the CDR3 reads TGCACTGGGATAGCGGGAAGCACAGATACGCAGTATTTT.

This clonotype turned up a few times. This sequence joins TRBV5-1 and TRBJ2-2, with 9 positions matching TRBD2. Germline trimming cut 3 bases from V and 0 bases from J; bases unmatched to any gene: 3. Germline assignment: CDR1 SGHRS and CDR2 YFSETQ. The CDR3 contains 16 residues. In DNA form, the CDR3 reads TGCGCCAGCAGCTCTCTAGCGGGGTCGAACACCGGGGAGCTGTTTTTT. Translation gives CASSSLAGSNTGELFF.

The chain combines TRBV11-1 with TRBJ2-3; TRBD2 aligns across 12 bases. CDR3 size: 16 residues. CDR1 and CDR2 (germline): SGHAT, FQDESV (reference sequence). V was clipped by 5 bases and J by 2 bases; unmatched bases: 5. CDR3 sequence: CASSPRTSGATDTQYF. CDR3 DNA sequence: TGTGCCAGCAGCCCAAGGACTAGCGGGGCCACAGATACGCAGTATTTT.

Only a few counts were recorded for this clonotype. CDR3: CASSQADLAGETQYF. CDR3 sequence (DNA): TGTGCCAGCAGCCAAGCCGATTTAGCGGGGGAGACCCAGTACTTC. The chain has TRBV14 and TRBJ2-5; 8 bases match TRBD2. CDR3 size: 15 residues. Germline V gene data show CDR1 as SGHDN and CDR2 as FVKESK. V lost 1 base, J lost 5 bases, and 6 bases stayed unmatched.

This chain uses TRBV5-1 with TRBJ2-7; D uncertain. The V gene's germline CDR1 is SGHRS and CDR2 YFSETQ. Trimming took off 0 bases at V and 5 bases at J, with 9 bases between the two ends. The CDR3 is made up of 13 amino acids. The CDR3 DNA sequence: TGCGCCAGCAGCTTGGGGGGTGCCCACGAGCAGTACTTC. Amino acid sequence: CASSLGGAHEQYF.

This clonotype was recorded many times. The rearrangement uses TRBV6-5 and TRBJ2-3, with unresolved D. Trimming shortened V by 4 bases and J by 2 bases, and 7 bases separated the two germline ends. The CDR3 extends over 13 amino acids. Germline lookup yields CDR1 MNHEY and CDR2 SVGAGI. CDR3 DNA sequence: TGTGCCAGCAGTTTCAGTGACACAGATACGCAGTATTTT. This codes for CASSFSDTDTQYF.